One sample yielded the 29 T cell receptor beta chains listed below, sequenced in a study of monozygotic twins with inflammatory bowel disease. With the 5' RACE reads reprocessed, TCRdb shows one record per CDR3 protein and no DNA. The sample table includes just under 45,000 distinct CDR3 sequences. Input material: blood. The source of these receptors is a human donor with ulcerative colitis or Crohn's disease, or a healthy co-twin of an affected twin (not recorded which).

The V gene is TRBV5-8, the J gene TRBJ2-2; the TCRdb call, TRBD1, lacks DNA for checking. CDR1 is SGHTS, CDR2 YDEGEE, per germline. The CDR3 is 16 amino acids. The CDR3 is CASSLRGGRNAGELFF.

V is TRBV4-1 and J is TRBJ1-5. Germline V gives CDR1 MGHRA, CDR2 YSYEKL. This CDR3 has 15 residues. The CDR3 sequence is CASASTGRADQPQHF.

The CDR3 spells CASGAGGNEQYF. The rearrangement joins TRBV5-1 to TRBJ2-7; TCRdb gives TRBD2 as the D gene, but with no DNA this cannot be confirmed. The germline V gene has CDR1 SGHRS and CDR2 YFSETQ. The CDR3 consists of 12 residues.

V gene TRBV7-2 combines with J gene TRBJ2-2; no DNA is available, so the TRBD1 call from TCRdb remains unchecked. Germline V CDR1 and CDR2: SGHTA, FQGNSA. The CDR3 contains 16 residues. CDR3 in amino acids: CASSLRGLANTGELFF.

The CDR3: CAISESRDRQGGYTF. The chain uses TRBV10-3 and TRBJ1-2; TCRdb indicates TRBD1, and absent DNA this call remains unverified. Germline V gene sequence: CDR1 ENHRY, CDR2 SYGVKD. The CDR3 length is 15 residues.

J is TRBJ2-1 and V is TRBV6-1; TCRdb outputs TRBD2, but without DNA this stays unchecked. This CDR3 contains 14 residues. Germline CDR1 is MNHNS and CDR2 is SASEGT. The CDR3 sequence is CASTRLADYNEQFF.

This chain joins TRBV20-1 and TRBJ1-1; the D gene TCRdb calls, TRBD1, cannot be checked with no DNA. The germline V gene has CDR1 DFQATT and CDR2 SNEGSKA (reference sequence). This CDR3 contains 12 residues. CDR3 amino acids: CSGLKGATEAFF.

The chain has TRBV10-3 and TRBJ2-1; with no DNA, the TCRdb D assignment of TRBD2 cannot be verified. Germline values: CDR1 ENHRY, CDR2 SYGVKD. The CDR3 is 16 residues long. The CDR3 sequence is CAISESSGGLYNEQFF.

The chain uses TRBV9 and TRBJ2-3. CDR1 and CDR2 from the germline V gene are SGDLS and YYNGEE. The CDR3 is 14 residues long. CDR3 amino acids: CASSDRPYADTQYF.

V gene TRBV27 combines with J gene TRBJ2-1; TCRdb's D gene call, TRBD2, goes unchecked for lack of DNA. The CDR3 sequence is 20 residues long. Germline CDR1 MNHEY, CDR2 SMNVEV (reference sequence). This CDR3 is CASRQLAGGRSLISYNEQFF.

The chain recombines TRBV7-2 with TRBJ2-7; TCRdb's D call of TRBD1 is untestable without DNA. This CDR3 is built from 14 residues. CDR1 and CDR2 (germline): SGHTA, FQGNSA. The CDR3 is CASSLRQGAHEQYF. Variable domain in full (rest from reference TRBV7-2 and TRBJ2-7): GAGVSQSPSNKVTEKGKDVELRCDPISGHTALYWYRQSLGQGLEFLIYFQGNSAPDKSGLPSDRFSAERTGGSVSTLTIQRTQQEDSAVYLCASSLRQGAHEQYFGPGTRLTVT.

CDR3 in amino acids: CASSLRTATDTQYF. V and J are TRBV7-8 and TRBJ2-3; TCRdb's D call, TRBD1, is unchecked because there is no DNA. Per germline, CDR1 SGHVS and CDR2 FQNEAQ. The CDR3 has 14 residues.

V is TRBV27 and J is TRBJ2-7; lacking DNA, the TRBD1 call made by TCRdb goes unchecked. The CDR3 has 19 residues. CDR1 MNHEY and CDR2 SMNVEV come from the germline V gene (reference sequence). This chain's CDR3 is CASSPLVRGVIPASYEQYF.

The rearrangement joins TRBV19 to TRBJ1-1. The CDR3 runs to 15 residues. Per the germline V gene, CDR1 is LNHDA and CDR2 is SQIVND (reference sequence). The CDR3: CASSITSQFNTEAFF.

The CDR3 is CASSLESSGRIYNEQFF. The J gene is TRBJ2-1, the V gene TRBV5-1; TCRdb picks TRBD2, but there is no DNA to check that call. The V gene's germline CDR1 is SGHRS and CDR2 YFSETQ. The CDR3 length is 17 residues.

The V and J genes are TRBV6-2 or TRBV6-3 and TRBJ2-1; TCRdb gives TRBD2 as the D gene, but with no DNA this cannot be confirmed. CDR3 length equals 16 residues. From germline, CDR1 is MNHEY and CDR2 SVGEGT. CDR3 loop: CASSRGAGGPLNEQFF.

CDR3 region: CASSPGHSTNTEAFF. The chain uses TRBV12-3 or TRBV12-4 and TRBJ1-1; the TCRdb call, TRBD1, lacks DNA for checking. The CDR3 consists of 15 residues.

The CDR3 reads CASSAQTGTSGTIEQFF. The chain has TRBV7-2 and TRBJ2-1; TCRdb designates TRBD2, a call that cannot be tested without DNA. Germline-derived CDR1 and CDR2 are SGHTA and FQGNSA. The CDR3 spans 17 residues.

This chain joins TRBV7-2 and TRBJ2-5. This CDR3 contains 15 residues. Germline V gene data show CDR1 as SGHTA and CDR2 as FQGNSA. The CDR3 is CASSSSLSPQETQYF.

The chain uses TRBV7-2 and TRBJ2-5; lacking DNA, the TRBD1 call made by TCRdb goes unchecked. The CDR3 covers 16 residues. Germline V gene data show CDR1 as SGHTA and CDR2 as FQGNSA. This CDR3 is CASSLVAGQGWETQYF.

The chain couples TRBV6-2 or TRBV6-3 to TRBJ2-1; there is no DNA to check the TCRdb D call of TRBD2. CDR1 and CDR2 from the germline V gene are MNHEY and SVGEGT. The CDR3 covers 17 residues. CDR3 sequence: CASSPDPWTSGYNEQFF.

The V gene is TRBV5-4, the J gene TRBJ2-3; with no DNA, the TCRdb D assignment of TRBD1 cannot be verified. The CDR3 contains 13 residues. Germline-derived CDR1 and CDR2 are SGHNT and YYREEE (reference sequence). The CDR3 here is CASSLGGVATQYF.

This chain connects TRBV6-5 to TRBJ1-2. CDR1 is MNHEY and CDR2 is SVGAGI in the germline V gene. The CDR3 is 14 residues long. CDR3 region: CASSYSKGEGGYTF.

The rearrangement joins TRBV6-5 to TRBJ1-3. The CDR3 spans 12 residues. The V gene's germline CDR1 is MNHEY and CDR2 SVGAGI. CDR3 in amino acids: CASISVGNTIYF.

This chain links TRBV28 with TRBJ2-2; TCRdb selects TRBD1, and the lack of DNA leaves this call unchecked. Germline V CDR1 and CDR2: MDHEN, SYDVKM. CDR3 length: 15 residues. Here the CDR3 reads CASSLTGGPTGELFF.

The chain links TRBV28 to TRBJ2-7. Germline CDR1 and CDR2: MDHEN and SYDVKM. The CDR3 length is 15 residues. CDR3: CASGNTVSGTYEQYF.

The rearrangement links TRBV5-6 to TRBJ2-7; TCRdb names TRBD1, which stays unverified in the absence of DNA. This CDR3 comprises 14 residues. Germline V gives CDR1 SGHDT, CDR2 YYEEEE. CDR3 amino acids: CASSNQQAWGEQYF.

The chain is built from TRBV7-2 and TRBJ2-1; the D call of TRBD2 rests on TCRdb alone, since no DNA is present to check it. CDR3 length: 12 residues. The germline CDR1 and CDR2 sequences are SGHTA and FQGNSA. CDR3 loop: CASSPSQSGVFF. Together with reference TRBV7-2 and TRBJ2-1, the CDR3 gives the full variable domain: GAGVSQSPSNKVTEKGKDVELRCDPISGHTALYWYRQSLGQGLEFLIYFQGNSAPDKSGLPSDRFSAERTGGSVSTLTIQRTQQEDSAVYLCASSPSQSGVFFGPGTRLTVL.

This rearrangement joins TRBV7-2 to TRBJ2-7; TCRdb names TRBD1, which stays unverified in the absence of DNA. The CDR3 spans 14 residues. The germline V gene encodes CDR1 SGHTA and CDR2 FQGNSA. CDR3 sequence: CASSLVPGTYEQYF.